Below are 19 T cell receptor beta chains sequenced from a single sample in a study of blood T cell repertoires in COVID-19. Assay used: immunoSEQ multiplex PCR; TCRdb lists only in-frame clones, some missing. The table has some 100,000 clones, roughly nine tenths seen once. The specimen was peripheral blood. These receptors were obtained from a human donor with active COVID-19. The donor label of this sample is uncertain.

The gene calls are TRBV5-1 and TRBJ2-7; TRBD1 matches at 12 bases. The CDR3 is made up of 15 amino acids. Germline loops: CDR1 SGHRS, CDR2 YFSETQ. Unmatched junction bases numbered 5, after V lost 2 bases and J lost 5 bases. The CDR3 reads CASSLGTGGNHEQYF. DNA of the CDR3: TGCGCCAGCAGCTTAGGGACAGGGGGCAACCACGAGCAGTACTTC.

The genes are TRBV27 and TRBJ2-3; maybe TRBD2 (6 bases). The germline V gene has CDR1 MNHEY and CDR2 SMNVEV (reference sequence). Trimming took 10 bases from V and 0 from J, leaving 14 bases between them. CDR3 length equals 14 residues. The CDR3 sequence: CATNRGTSTDTQYF. CDR3 coding DNA: TGTGCCACCAACCGGGGGACTAGCACAGATACGCAGTATTTT.

The chain uses TRBV7-9 and TRBJ1-1; TRBD1 matches 8 bases. Trimming removed 1 base from V and 6 bases from J; junction bases left unmatched: 1. This CDR3 spans 13 amino acids. Germline V gene sequence: CDR1 SEHNR, CDR2 FQNEAQ (reference sequence). CDR3 nucleotide sequence: TGTGCCAGCAGCTTAGAACAGGGGGCTGAAGCTTTCTTT. Encoded protein: CASSLEQGAEAFF.

The genes are TRBV3-1 (or the pseudogene TRBV3-2) and TRBJ2-5; 8 bases align to TRBD2. From germline, CDR1 is LGHDT and CDR2 YNNKEL (reference sequence). CDR3 size: 18 residues. With 1 base clipped from V and 1 base from J, the junction kept 11 bases outside the gene matches. The CDR3 is CASSQGSLAGDPQETQYF. The DNA of the CDR3 is TGTGCCAGCAGCCAAGGTAGCCTAGCGGGTGATCCCCAAGAGACCCAGTACTTC.

The chain has TRBV6-7 and TRBJ2-7; D is possibly TRBD1 (6 bases). TRBV6-7 is identified as an open reading frame with a role that is uncertain. V lost 5 bases and J 4 bases, leaving 9 bases between the germline ends. This CDR3 has 12 amino acids. Written as DNA, the CDR3 is TGTGCCAGCAGTATCACAGGGTACGAGCAGTACTTC. This gives the protein CASSITGYEQYF.

The J gene is TRBJ2-5, the V gene TRBV7-7, with 15 bases lining up with TRBD2. The V segment lost 5 bases and the J segment 4 bases; nucleotides outside the gene matches: 5. Germline lookup yields CDR1 SSHAT and CDR2 FNYEAQ (reference sequence). The CDR3 runs 16 residues. CDR3 coding DNA: TGTGCCAGCAGCCGAGGACTAGCGGGGGGGATAGAGACCCAGTACTTC. Its protein is CASSRGLAGGIETQYF.

This clone was seen more than once but under ten times. The chain is built from TRBV28 and TRBJ2-1; the match to TRBD2 covers 7 bases. With 7 bases clipped from V and 6 bases from J, the junction kept 12 bases outside the gene matches. The V gene's germline CDR1 is MDHEN and CDR2 SYDVKM. This CDR3 has 15 residues. In DNA, the CDR3 is TGTGCCAGCACCAAATGGGTGGGGGGGTCCAATGAGCAGTTCTTC. The encoded protein is CASTKWVGGSNEQFF.

This clone was recorded once. This rearrangement joins TRBV7-2 to TRBJ1-5, with 7 nucleotides matching TRBD1. CDR1 is SGHTA and CDR2 is FQGNSA in the germline V gene. V shed 3 bases, J shed 1 base, and the junction held 6 bases outside the gene matches. The CDR3 runs to 16 residues. The CDR3 sequence: CASSFTGAGSNQPQHF. CDR3 nucleotides: TGTGCCAGCAGCTTCACAGGGGCAGGCAGCAATCAGCCCCAGCATTTT.

This chain connects TRBV29-1 to TRBJ2-2; TRBD1 matches at 8 bases. This CDR3 is 12 amino acids long. J lost 5 bases, V lost 7 bases, and 3 bases had no gene match. Per the germline V gene, CDR1 is SQVTM and CDR2 is ANQGSEA. The CDR3 loop reads CSAYRGTGELFF. CDR3 coding DNA: TGCAGCGCGTACAGGGGGACCGGGGAGCTGTTTTTT.

The V call is TRBV6-2 or TRBV6-3, the J call TRBJ2-1; 8 bases line up with TRBD2. There are 15 residues in the CDR3. Per germline, CDR1 MNHEY and CDR2 SVGEGT. The V and J ends lost 0 bases and 12 bases, in that order; junction bases with no gene match: 10. CDR3 sequence: CASSYSGLARVGQFF. Here the CDR3 DNA reads TGTGCCAGCAGTTACTCTGGACTAGCAAGGGTCGGGCAGTTCTTC.

This chain links TRBV28 with TRBJ1-4; possibly TRBD1 for D (6 bases). Trimming removed 6 bases from V and 8 bases from J, with 13 bases in between. The germline CDR1 and CDR2 sequences are MDHEN and SYDVKM. The CDR3 totals 13 residues. The CDR3 region has the DNA TGTGCCAGCAGATCAGGGGAACGAGAAAAACTGTTTTTT. This encodes CASRSGEREKLFF.

This clone came up once. This sequence joins TRBV5-4 and TRBJ1-1, with 10 bases that match TRBD1. Germline V CDR1 and CDR2: SGHNT, YYREEE (reference sequence). The CDR3 totals 16 residues. The V segment lost 2 bases and the J segment 1 base; nucleotides outside the gene matches: 5. The CDR3 here is CASSFGQGVWNTEAFF. CDR3 DNA: TGTGCCAGCAGCTTCGGACAGGGGGTCTGGAACACTGAAGCTTTCTTT.

On this clone: The junction shows a germline mismatch at one end, possibly a read error. The chain joins TRBV9 to TRBJ2-1, with D perhaps TRBD2 (5 bases). Germline-derived CDR1 and CDR2 are SGDLS and YYNGEE. CDR3 size: 18 residues. CDR3 amino acids: CGTGSHPSSGAVNHEQFF. As DNA, the CDR3 is TGCGGAACGGGATCCCACCCCTCAAGTGGCGCCGTCAATCATGAGCAGTTCTTC.

The chain employs TRBV21-1 and TRBJ2-7; the tabulated D call, TRBD1, remains unverified against the DNA. TRBV21-1 is listed as a pseudogene. The CDR3 extends over 19 amino acids. This CDR3 reads CASSKALIRTGGKTYEQYF. The DNA of the CDR3 is TGTGCCAGCAGCAAAGCGCTGATTAGAACAGGGGGAAAAACCTACGAGCAGTACTTC.

V gene TRBV4-1 combines with J gene TRBJ1-1; no firm D call. CDR1 and CDR2 (germline): MGHRA, YSYEKL. The V end lost 4 bases, the J end lost 0 bases, and 6 bases lay between the germline ends. The CDR3 extends over 13 amino acids. The CDR3 DNA reads TGCGCCAGCAGCCCCCGGTTGAACACTGAAGCTTTCTTT. This sequence encodes CASSPRLNTEAFF.

In its sample, this clone was seen a few times. The genes are TRBV6-2 or TRBV6-3 and TRBJ1-2; 9 nucleotides agree with TRBD1. The CDR3 has 15 amino acids. Germline V gene sequence: CDR1 MNHEY, CDR2 SVGEGT. J gave up 2 bases and V 6 bases, and 7 bases lay outside the gene matches. CDR3: CASSRAGTGNYGYTF. The CDR3, as DNA: TGTGCCAGCAGCCGGGCGGGGACAGGGAACTATGGCTACACCTTC.

The chain links TRBV6-5 to TRBJ2-2; D gene uncertain. Germline assignment: CDR1 MNHEY and CDR2 SVGAGI. The CDR3 length is 13 residues. Trimming pared 7 bases from V and 4 bases from J, leaving 10 bases between. CDR3 in DNA: TGTGCCAGCAACTCTGAGCTCACCGGGGAGCTGTTTTTT. Translation: CASNSELTGELFF.

CDR3 in DNA: TGCGCCAGCAGCGAGAATGGACAGGGCCGGATCGAGCAGTACTTC. It yields the protein CASSENGQGRIEQYF. The rearrangement links TRBV5-1 to TRBJ2-7, with TRBD1 matching 8 bases. CDR3 length: 15 amino acids. Germline V gives CDR1 SGHRS, CDR2 YFSETQ. V shed 4 bases and J 6 bases; nucleotides not matched to a gene: 12.

The chain joins TRBV7-2 to TRBJ2-7; D not certain. Germline V gene data show CDR1 as SGHTA and CDR2 as FQGNSA. V was trimmed by 1 base and J by 2 bases, leaving 12 bases between them. This CDR3 contains 15 residues. CDR3 sequence: CASSLVPKLAYEQYF. The CDR3 DNA follows: TGTGCCAGCAGCTTAGTTCCGAAGCTAGCCTACGAGCAGTACTTC.